These 18 T cell receptor beta chains originate from one sample sequenced in a study of vaccination and CD4 T cells after COVID-19. Their antigen targets remain unknown. The treatment is: approximately 10-day PBMC culture with coronavirus spike peptide pools or control peptides (ViraFEST assay). Cultured CD4+ T cell DNA was sequenced using the Oncomine TCR Beta short-read assay. TCRdb re-derived calls from the PCR reads in MiXCR, one entry per CDR3 protein. The sample lists fewer than 11,000 distinct CDR3 sequences; about 42% were seen once. Sequencing was carried out using CD4+ T cells from blood, cultured in vitro. These receptors were collected from a human donor who had recovered from COVID-19.

The chain joins TRBV4-1 to TRBJ2-7; D possibly uses TRBD1 or TRBD2 (5 bases each). The CDR3 is made up of 17 amino acids. The V end lost 1 base, the J end lost 4 bases, and 20 bases lay between the germline ends. Germline CDR1 MGHRA, CDR2 YSYEKL. The CDR3 region has the DNA TGCGCCAGCAGCCAAGCCGGAGGCGCCCAGGGTGGATACGAGCAGTACTTC. It specifies CASSQAGGAQGGYEQYF.

Concerning this clonotype itself: This CDR3 fails to terminate in the conserved phenylalanine or tryptophan, so it likely reflects a read error. Written as DNA, the CDR3 is TGTGCCAGCTCACCTGTAGGGGCCCAGGCTTTCTCT. This gives the protein CASSPVGAQAFS. The chain employs TRBV18 and TRBJ1-1, with D possibly TRBD1 on 5 matching bases. V was pared by 3 bases and J by 11 bases, with 13 bases between. Germline lookup yields CDR1 KGHSH and CDR2 LQKENI. The CDR3 consists of 12 residues.

This clonotype was counted once. V and J are TRBV11-2 and TRBJ1-5; possible D gene TRBD1, 5 bases. The V and J ends lost 5 bases and 5 bases respectively, with 13 bases between them. Germline V lookup: CDR1 SGHAT, CDR2 FQNNGV. The CDR3 is made up of 14 amino acids. The DNA of the CDR3 is TGTGCCAGCAGCCTAGGGACGGCTCATCAGCCCCAGCATTTT. Its protein product is CASSLGTAHQPQHF. Full variable domain (missing parts from reference TRBV11-2 and TRBJ1-5): EAGVAQSPRYKIIEKRQSVAFWCNPISGHATLYWYQQILGQGPKLLIQFQNNGVVDDSQLPKDRFSAERLKGVDSTLKIQPAKLEDSAVYLCASSLGTAHQPQHFGDGTRLSIL.

Only a few counts were recorded for this clonotype. This chain joins TRBV27 and TRBJ2-7; TRBD2 agrees at 10 bases. This CDR3 spans 18 amino acids. V was clipped by 8 bases and J by 4 bases; unmatched bases: 20. Germline values: CDR1 MNHEY, CDR2 SMNVEV (reference sequence). For the CDR3, the DNA is TGTGCCAGCTCCTGGACACTCCTGAGCGGGGGGGCCGCATACGAGCAGTACTTC. Translation: CASSWTLLSGGAAYEQYF.

The chain is built from TRBV6-5 and TRBJ1-1, with a possible D match to TRBD1 (6 bases). The V and J ends lost 4 bases and 7 bases respectively, with 19 bases between them. The CDR3 extends over 15 amino acids. Germline lookup yields CDR1 MNHEY and CDR2 SVGAGI. CDR3 loop: CASSSGGGGGGEAFF. The DNA of the CDR3 is TGTGCCAGCAGTTCCGGGGGCGGGGGAGGAGGTGAAGCTTTCTTT.

A few counts support this clonotype. V usage is TRBV7-9 and J usage is TRBJ2-3; D could derive from TRBD1 or TRBD2 (6 bases each). Germline V gene data show CDR1 as SEHNR and CDR2 as FQNEAQ (reference sequence). The V and J ends lost 3 bases and 4 bases respectively, with 14 bases between them. The length of the CDR3 is 15 residues. The CDR3 DNA reads as TGTGCCAGCAGCTTCTTCCGGGGGCCCCCAGATACGCAGTATTTT. Translation: CASSFFRGPPDTQYF.

The J gene is TRBJ1-5, the V gene TRBV12-3 or TRBV12-4; no definite D call. Deletions cut 2 bases from V and 0 bases from J, with 2 bases between. CDR3 length: 13 amino acids. The CDR3 sequence: CASSLRSNQPQHF. DNA of the CDR3: TGTGCCAGCAGTTTACGTAGCAATCAGCCCCAGCATTTT.

In its sample, this clonotype was seen a few times. The rearrangement uses TRBV11-3 and TRBJ2-3; D unresolved. The V end lost 8 bases, the J end lost 2 bases, and 5 bases lay between the germline ends. The CDR3 is made up of 11 amino acids. Germline-derived CDR1 and CDR2 are SGHNT and YENEEA. The CDR3 sequence: CASGNTDTQYF. CDR3 in DNA: TGTGCCAGCGGGAACACAGATACGCAGTATTTT.

This clonotype was picked up a small number of times. This sequence joins TRBV30 and TRBJ2-5; D remains ambiguous. Germline V gives CDR1 GTSNPN, CDR2 SVGIG (reference sequence). The CDR3 loop spans 14 amino acids. The V end was cut by 3 bases, the J end by 1 base, with 12 bases between. The CDR3 coding sequence is TGTGCCTGGAGCGGCCTAACATTCCAAGAGACCCAGTACTTC. Amino acids: CAWSGLTFQETQYF.

The V gene is TRBV5-1, the J gene TRBJ1-4, with TRBD1 identical over 9 bases. Germline CDR1 SGHRS, CDR2 YFSETQ. J gave up 8 bases and V 5 bases, and 7 bases lay outside the gene matches. The CDR3 loop spans 14 amino acids. The CDR3 here is CASSEQGAGEKLFF. The CDR3 DNA follows: TGCGCCAGCAGTGAACAGGGGGCAGGGGAAAAACTGTTTTTT.

This chain joins TRBV6-4 and TRBJ1-6, with a weak D call TRBD1 (6 bases). The CDR3 length is 14 residues. Germline V gives CDR1 MRHNA, CDR2 SNTAGT. V dropped 6 bases and J dropped 5 bases, with 11 bases sitting between them. CDR3 in DNA: TGTGCCAGCAGCAGGGGTTTGGATAATTCACCCCTCCACTTT. Protein sequence: CASSRGLDNSPLHF.

The chain is built from TRBV7-9 and TRBJ2-2; D ambiguous. The CDR3 is made up of 14 amino acids. CDR1 and CDR2 (germline): SEHNR, FQNEAQ (reference sequence). Trimming stripped 5 bases from V and 4 bases from J, with 11 bases between. The CDR3 protein is CASSPYSITGELFF. The CDR3 DNA sequence: TGTGCCAGCAGCCCCTACAGTATCACCGGGGAGCTGTTTTTT.

The chain has TRBV6-1 and TRBJ1-5; D possibly corresponds to TRBD1 (6 bases). There are 15 residues in the CDR3. Germline V gene data show CDR1 as MNHNS and CDR2 as SASEGT. The V gene lost 4 bases and the J gene lost 3 bases, with 13 bases spanning the gap. CDR3 nucleotides: TGTGCCAGCAGTGGCACAGGACAGATCAATCAGCCCCAGCATTTT. This sequence encodes CASSGTGQINQPQHF.

V is TRBV6-2 or TRBV6-3 and J is TRBJ1-4; TRBD1 aligns across 10 bases. This CDR3 contains 16 residues. Germline V gene sequence: CDR1 MNHEY, CDR2 SVGEGT. V lost 6 bases, J lost 9 bases, and 13 bases stayed unmatched. The chain's CDR3 is CASSPWKGTGAKKLFF. CDR3 sequence (DNA): TGTGCCAGCAGCCCTTGGAAGGGGACAGGGGCGAAAAAACTGTTTTTT.

In its sample, this clonotype was seen a few times. The rearrangement uses TRBV7-9 and TRBJ2-7, with TRBD1 matching over 7 bases. Germline-derived CDR1 and CDR2 are SEHNR and FQNEAQ (reference sequence). The CDR3 extends over 17 amino acids. With 0 bases clipped from V and 4 bases from J, the junction kept 12 bases outside the gene matches. CDR3 protein: CASSLAPSGTVFYEQYF. The CDR3, as DNA: TGTGCCAGCAGCTTAGCCCCCTCCGGGACAGTCTTTTACGAGCAGTACTTC. Supplemented by reference TRBV7-9 and TRBJ2-7, the full variable domain reads DTGVSQNPRHKITKRGQNVTFRCDPISEHNRLYWYRQTLGQGPEFLTYFQNEAQLEKSRLLSDRFSAERPKGSFSTLEIQRTEQGDSAMYLCASSLAPSGTVFYEQYFGPGTRLTVT.

This clonotype was observed once. The chain couples TRBV7-9 to TRBJ2-3, with 10 positions matching TRBD2. Germline CDR1 is SEHNR and CDR2 is FQNEAQ (reference sequence). The CDR3 loop spans 15 amino acids. V was clipped by 5 bases and J by 0 bases; unmatched bases: 2. The CDR3 loop reads CASSVSGGSTDTQYF. The CDR3 region has the DNA TGTGCCAGCAGCGTTAGCGGGGGGAGCACAGATACGCAGTATTTT.

J is TRBJ2-5 and V is TRBV20-1, with a possible D match to TRBD2 (7 bases). V lost 6 bases and J lost 4, with 21 bases in between. Germline CDR1 and CDR2: DFQATT and SNEGSKA (reference sequence). There are 15 residues in the CDR3. CDR3: CSARGGGPMGETQYF. The CDR3, as DNA: TGCAGTGCCAGGGGCGGGGGCCCCATGGGAGAGACCCAGTACTTC.

This clonotype appeared once. V and J are TRBV30 and TRBJ2-5; D might be TRBD1 or TRBD2, each matching 5 bases. V lost 0 bases and J lost 4, with 12 bases in between. Germline lookup yields CDR1 GTSNPN and CDR2 SVGIG (reference sequence). The CDR3 length is 14 residues. In DNA, the CDR3 is TGTGCCTGGAGTGTACTCTCAGGGAGAGAGACCCAGTACTTC. Amino acid sequence: CAWSVLSGRETQYF.